These 14 T cell receptor beta chains were all obtained from the same sample, sequenced in a study of blood T cell repertoires in COVID-19. Here immunoSEQ multiplex PCR was the method, and the copy in TCRdb shows in-frame clones only, minus some. The data hold 65,000 to 90,000 clones, with roughly 86% observed a single time. Specimen: peripheral blood. All receptors derive from a middle-aged man with active COVID-19.

The V and J genes are TRBV5-1 and TRBJ2-4, with a tentative D call TRBD1 (6 bases). CDR1 and CDR2 from the germline V gene are SGHRS and YFSETQ. The CDR3 is 14 residues long. V gave up 6 bases and J gave up 3 bases, with 13 bases separating them. CDR3 sequence: CASTLQGDKNIQYF. The DNA for the CDR3 is TGCGCCAGCACACTACAGGGTGACAAAAACATTCAGTACTTC.

V and J are TRBV5-1 and TRBJ2-5, with 8 bases that match TRBD1. The CDR3 loop spans 16 amino acids. From germline, CDR1 is SGHRS and CDR2 YFSETQ. V lost 0 bases to trimming and J lost 7 bases; unmatched junction nucleotides: 11. In DNA form, the CDR3 reads TGCGCCAGCAGCTTGGAAGGGCAGGGGGCTGGAGTGACCCAGTACTTC. Translation: CASSLEGQGAGVTQYF. Combining the CDR3 with reference TRBV5-1 and TRBJ2-5 gives the whole variable domain KAGVTQTPRYLIKTRGQQVTLSCSPISGHRSVSWYQQTPGQGLQFLFEYFSETQRNKGNFPGRFSGRQFSNSRSEMNVSTLELGDSALYLCASSLEGQGAGVTQYFGPGTRLLVL.

V gene TRBV10-1 combines with J gene TRBJ2-5, with TRBD2 as a possible D gene (6 bases). Trimming took off 8 bases at V and 1 base at J, with 17 bases between the two ends. CDR1 is WNHNN, CDR2 SYGVQD, per germline (reference sequence). The CDR3 spans 15 residues. The CDR3 sequence: CASVEVEGPQETQYF. CDR3 nucleotides: TGCGCCAGCGTTGAGGTGGAGGGGCCCCAAGAGACCCAGTACTTC.

Regarding this clone: Relative to the germline gene, one junction end is altered; a read error may explain this. The chain uses TRBV7-7 and TRBJ2-2; weak D call: TRBD1 (6 bases). The germline V gene encodes CDR1 SSHAT and CDR2 FNYEAQ (reference sequence). This CDR3 has 15 amino acids. The CDR3 nucleotides are TGTGCTAGCAGCTTGACCAGGGGTAACACCGGGGAGCTGTTTTTT. It yields the protein CASSLTRGNTGELFF.

This sequence joins TRBV28 and TRBJ1-5; D is ambiguous. Germline CDR1 MDHEN, CDR2 SYDVKM. V lost 4 bases, J lost 1 base, and 14 bases lay in between. This CDR3 is built from 16 residues. The DNA for the CDR3 is TGTGCCAGCAGTTCCTCCAGTACGGGGAGCAATCAGCCCCAGCATTTT. Encoded protein: CASSSSSTGSNQPQHF.

The chain joins TRBV6-6 to TRBJ1-2; 8 bases agree with TRBD1. V shed 6 bases and J 1 base; nucleotides not matched to a gene: 4. Germline loops: CDR1 MNHNY, CDR2 SVGAGI (reference sequence). The CDR3 is 14 amino acids. CDR3 amino acids: CASRPDRDNYGYTF. As DNA, the CDR3 is TGTGCCAGCAGGCCGGACAGGGATAACTATGGCTACACCTTC.

CDR3 coding DNA: TGCAGCGTTATTCCGTTCGGGGGTAATCCCTACGAGCAGTACTTC. Its translation: CSVIPFGGNPYEQYF. The genes are TRBV29-1 and TRBJ2-7, with D possibly TRBD2 on 6 matching bases. This CDR3 has 15 residues. Germline values: CDR1 SQVTM, CDR2 ANQGSEA. With 5 bases removed from V and 2 bases from J, the gap between germline ends came to 19 bases.

The rearrangement uses TRBV4-3 and TRBJ2-3, with 8 bases lining up with TRBD2. CDR1 is LGHNA and CDR2 is YSLEER in the germline V gene. V was clipped by 4 bases and J by 4 bases; unmatched bases: 13. The CDR3 sequence is 17 residues long. The CDR3 coding sequence is TGCGCCAGCAGCCGTACTGCCGCCGGACTAGCAGCAGATACGCAGTATTTT. Protein product: CASSRTAAGLAADTQYF.

This sequence joins TRBV19 and TRBJ2-1; 10 bases line up with TRBD2. Germline values: CDR1 LNHDA, CDR2 SQIVND (reference sequence). This CDR3 spans 15 amino acids. The V gene end was trimmed by 3 bases and the J gene end by 10 bases; junction bases not matched to a gene: 9. CDR3 residues: CASSIYPSGGGEQFF. The CDR3 DNA sequence: TGTGCCAGTAGTATCTACCCTAGCGGGGGTGGGGAGCAGTTCTTC.

J is TRBJ2-2 and V is TRBV24-1; possible D gene TRBD1, 6 bases. The germline CDR1 and CDR2 sequences are KGHDR and SFDVKD. The CDR3 loop spans 15 amino acids. The germline V and J ends were trimmed by 3 bases and 5 bases, with 12 bases remaining between them. The CDR3 DNA is TGTGCCACCAGTGATCCGTACAGGGCTACCGGGGAGCTGTTTTTT. Protein sequence: CATSDPYRATGELFF.

The chain recombines TRBV4-3 with TRBJ1-4, with 7 bases aligning to TRBD1. The germline V gene encodes CDR1 LGHNA and CDR2 YSLEER. The CDR3 spans 16 residues. The junction had 7 bases not matched to a gene; V was cut back by 2 bases and J by 4 bases. The CDR3 loop is CASSQSPGQSNEKLFF. CDR3 nucleotide sequence: TGCGCCAGCAGCCAATCTCCGGGACAGAGTAATGAAAAACTGTTTTTT.

V gene TRBV2 combines with J gene TRBJ1-2; possible D gene TRBD1, 5 bases. V was cut by 6 bases and J by 0 bases, with 20 bases left in between. CDR3 length: 17 residues. Germline values: CDR1 SNHLY, CDR2 FYNNEI. The CDR3 protein is CASRIRGVTGANYGYTF. In nucleotides, the CDR3 is TGTGCCAGCAGAATTCGGGGGGTGACCGGAGCTAACTATGGCTACACCTTC. The full variable domain, with the rest looked up from reference TRBV2 and TRBJ1-2, is EPEVTQTPSHQVTQMGQEVILRCVPISNHLYFYWYRQILGQKVEFLVSFYNNEISEKSEIFDDQFSVERPDGSNFTLKIRSTKLEDSAMYFCASRIRGVTGANYGYTFGSGTRLTVV.

This chain joins TRBV4-2 and TRBJ1-6, with 10 bases that match TRBD1. This CDR3 comprises 17 residues. Germline CDR1 is LGHNA and CDR2 is YNFKEQ. With 3 bases clipped from V and 0 bases from J, the junction kept 2 bases outside the gene matches. The CDR3 DNA reads TGTGCCAGCAGCCAGGGACAGGGGCGCTCCTATAATTCACCCCTCCACTTT. Residues: CASSQGQGRSYNSPLHF.

This clone was seen a few times. The genes are TRBV7-9 and TRBJ1-2, with D tentatively TRBD1 (5 bases). With 5 bases removed from V and 0 bases from J, the gap between germline ends came to 16 bases. The CDR3 runs 16 residues. Germline loops: CDR1 SEHNR, CDR2 FQNEAQ (reference sequence). The CDR3 DNA reads TGTGCCAGCAGCCAGACGAAACAGGAAACTAACTATGGCTACACCTTC. Translated, it gives CASSQTKQETNYGYTF. Combining the CDR3 with reference TRBV7-9 and TRBJ1-2 gives the whole variable domain DTGVSQNPRHKITKRGQNVTFRCDPISEHNRLYWYRQTLGQGPEFLTYFQNEAQLEKSRLLSDRFSAERPKGSFSTLEIQRTEQGDSAMYLCASSQTKQETNYGYTFGSGTRLTVV.